This TCR beta chain was retrieved from a study of T cell responses to AZD1222 COVID-19 vaccine. Regarding the study as a whole: Donor demographics were predominantly white British with a female majority; clonal diversity may be underestimated. Two doses of AZD1222 preceded a rise in Spike-specific TCR breadth and depth.

The V gene lost 6 bases and the J gene lost 4 bases, with 9 bases spanning the gap. This CDR3 is 11 amino acids long. From germline, CDR1 is DFQATT and CDR2 SNEGSKA (reference sequence). Clones were sequenced by immunoSEQ multiplex PCR, and TCRdb holds only the in-frame ones, with some missing. The repertoire holds about 120,000 clones, with roughly 90% as singletons. This clone was observed once. Its specificity is not known. This TCR was sampled from an adult who received the AZD1222 COVID-19 vaccine. Sequenced here: peripheral blood, sampled 28 days after the second AZD1222 dose. V is TRBV20-1 and J is TRBJ2-5; D is unclear. The CDR3 loop is CSAGSGETQYF. CDR3 DNA: TGCAGTGCAGGATCGGGAGAGACCCAGTACTTC.